Listed here are 25 T cell receptor beta chains from one sample, sequenced in a study of T cell responses to AZD1222 COVID-19 vaccine. Generated by immunoSEQ multiplex PCR, the TCRdb table keeps only in-frame clones and is missing some. The sample records some 79,000 clones, approximately 85% being singletons. The specimen comprised peripheral blood, sampled 28 days after the second AZD1222 dose. Receptors were obtained from an adult who received the AZD1222 COVID-19 vaccine.

This chain links TRBV12-3 or TRBV12-4 with TRBJ1-1; 7 bases agree with TRBD1. The CDR3 covers 13 residues. With 6 bases clipped from V and 7 bases from J, the junction kept 8 bases outside the gene matches. The CDR3 sequence: CASRSSGGNEAFF. CDR3 DNA sequence: TGTGCCAGCAGATCTTCAGGGGGGAATGAAGCTTTCTTT.

The CDR3 is CASSFLGQGVYEQYF. The CDR3 DNA reads as TGTGCCAGCAGTTTCCTGGGACAGGGGGTCTACGAGCAGTACTTC. This chain uses TRBV28 with TRBJ2-7, with 11 positions matching TRBD1. With V trimmed by 3 bases and J by 3 bases, 4 bases remained unmatched. Germline CDR1 and CDR2: MDHEN and SYDVKM. This CDR3 comprises 15 residues.

In the case of this clone: The junction departs from germline at one end; a sequencing error may be responsible. The chain uses TRBV15 and TRBJ1-1; D gene ambiguous. Germline CDR1 reads LNHNV; CDR2 reads YYDKDF (reference sequence). The CDR3 spans 13 residues. For the CDR3, the DNA is TGTGCCACCAGAAGAGACGAGCTCACTGAAGCTTTCTTT. This codes for CATRRDELTEAFF.

The rearrangement links TRBV7-9 to TRBJ1-2; 9 bases map to TRBD1. Germline CDR1 reads SEHNR; CDR2 reads FQNEAQ (reference sequence). The CDR3 sequence is 13 residues long. J gave up 8 bases and V 3 bases, and 4 bases lay outside the gene matches. CDR3 in amino acids: CASSLGTGIGYTF. Here the CDR3 DNA reads TGTGCCAGCAGCTTGGGGACAGGGATCGGCTACACCTTC.

The chain combines TRBV27 with TRBJ2-7; TRBD2 agrees at 7 bases. Germline V gene sequence: CDR1 MNHEY, CDR2 SMNVEV (reference sequence). CDR3 length: 16 amino acids. Losses at the gene ends were 5 bases for V and 4 bases for J; bases not matched to a gene: 14. This CDR3 is CASSLSRGLVNYEQYF. The CDR3 coding sequence is TGTGCCAGCAGTCTTTCGAGAGGACTAGTAAATTACGAGCAGTACTTC.

The rearrangement joins TRBV2 to TRBJ2-1; D unresolved. Trimming shortened V by 6 bases and J by 2 bases, and 11 bases separated the two germline ends. Germline assignment: CDR1 SNHLY and CDR2 FYNNEI. The CDR3 contains 14 residues. CDR3 loop: CASRDRAAYNEQFF. CDR3 sequence (DNA): TGTGCCAGCAGGGATAGGGCGGCCTACAATGAGCAGTTCTTC.

Details on this clone: One end of the junction varies from germline; a read error may be responsible. The V call is TRBV7-2, the J call TRBJ2-3, with D maybe TRBD2 (5 bases). The CDR3 sequence is 18 residues long. The germline V gene has CDR1 SGHTA and CDR2 FQGNSA. The CDR3 bases are TGTGCCAGTAGCTTAGCGCTGTCGGGCGCTAGCAGCACAGATACGCAGTATTTT. Translation: CASSLALSGASSTDTQYF.

This chain connects TRBV29-1 to TRBJ1-5; 8 positions agree with TRBD1. The CDR3 totals 11 residues. Germline CDR1 is SQVTM and CDR2 is ANQGSEA. J was trimmed by 11 bases and V by 4 bases; bases with no gene match: 4. CDR3 loop: CSVGQGLSQHF. CDR3 DNA sequence: TGCAGCGTTGGACAGGGGTTGTCCCAGCATTTT.

This clone was seen more than once but under ten times. The chain is built from TRBV9 and TRBJ2-1; no reliable D call. The germline gives CDR1 SGDLS, CDR2 YYNGEE. Trimming left V 0 bases short and J 9 bases short, with 13 bases between. The CDR3 extends over 14 amino acids. The CDR3 protein is CASSVDSLWGEQFF. In nucleotides, the CDR3 is TGTGCCAGCAGCGTAGACTCCCTTTGGGGTGAGCAGTTCTTC.

The chain combines TRBV7-9 with TRBJ2-1; 7 bases line up with TRBD2. The CDR3 is 15 residues long. The germline CDR1 and CDR2 sequences are SEHNR and FQNEAQ (reference sequence). With V trimmed by 1 base and J by 7 bases, 7 bases remained unmatched. The CDR3 loop is CASSLGSGNYNEQFF. The CDR3 bases are TGTGCCAGCAGCTTAGGCAGCGGGAATTATAATGAGCAGTTCTTC.

V and J are TRBV28 and TRBJ2-5; the match to TRBD2 covers 10 bases. Looked up from germline, CDR1 is MDHEN and CDR2 is SYDVKM. CDR3 length: 18 residues. The V segment lost 10 bases and the J segment 5 bases; nucleotides outside the gene matches: 22. CDR3 in amino acids: CATFGVAGGPGESETQYF. CDR3 nucleotide sequence: TGTGCCACCTTCGGGGTAGCGGGAGGTCCGGGAGAAAGTGAGACCCAGTACTTC. The full variable domain, with the rest looked up from reference TRBV28 and TRBJ2-5, is DVKVTQSSRYLVKRTGEKVFLECVQDMDHENMFWYRQDPGLGLRLIYFSYDVKMKEKGDIPEGYSVSREKKERFSLILESASTNQTSMYLCATFGVAGGPGESETQYFGPGTRLLVL.

This clone was detected only once. The chain employs TRBV9 and TRBJ1-1, with D possibly matching TRBD1 (6 bases). Germline values: CDR1 SGDLS, CDR2 YYNGEE. The CDR3 length is 15 residues. V lost 0 bases and J lost 1, with 10 bases in between. The CDR3 DNA reads as TGTGCCAGCAGCGTAGTCCCACAGGGGAACACTGAAGCTTTCTTT. Its protein is CASSVVPQGNTEAFF.

This clone appeared once. The rearrangement uses TRBV5-5 and TRBJ2-7; D assignment may be TRBD1 or TRBD2 (5 bases each). The CDR3 has 14 residues. Per germline, CDR1 SGHKS and CDR2 YYEKEE (reference sequence). V lost 1 base and J 5 bases, leaving 13 bases between the germline ends. The CDR3 nucleotides read TGTGCCAGCAGCTTGTATGGTTGGGGGAACGAGCAGTACTTC. Amino acids: CASSLYGWGNEQYF.

This clone was detected only once. This rearrangement joins TRBV25-1 to TRBJ1-1; a weak D match, TRBD1 (5 bases). Germline lookup yields CDR1 MGHDK and CDR2 SYGVNS. This CDR3 has 14 amino acids. The V end lost 5 bases, the J end lost 4 bases, and 14 bases lay between the germline ends. The CDR3 here is CASSPGGRGTEAFF. The CDR3 bases are TGTGCCAGCAGTCCCGGCGGGAGGGGCACTGAAGCTTTCTTT.

The chain joins TRBV28 to TRBJ1-1; a possible D gene is TRBD1 (6 bases). There are 16 residues in the CDR3. CDR1 MDHEN and CDR2 SYDVKM come from the germline V gene. The V and J ends lost 4 bases and 0 bases respectively, with 15 bases between them. The CDR3 sequence is CASSSADRPMNTEAFF. Written as DNA, the CDR3 is TGTGCCAGCAGTTCAGCTGACAGGCCCATGAACACTGAAGCTTTCTTT.

Worth noting for this clone: The identical CDR3 is also encoded by other nucleotide sequences in the sample. CDR3 region: CSVTGGLETQYF. The CDR3 nucleotides read TGCAGCGTGACAGGGGGCTTAGAGACCCAGTACTTC. V is TRBV29-1 and J is TRBJ2-5; 10 bases map to TRBD1. Germline CDR1 is SQVTM and CDR2 is ANQGSEA. CDR3 size: 12 residues. Germline trimming cut 6 bases from V and 4 bases from J; bases unmatched to any gene: 2. Full variable domain (missing parts from reference TRBV29-1 and TRBJ2-5): SAVISQKPSRDICQRGTSLTIQCQVDSQVTMMFWYRQQPGQSLTLIATANQGSEATYESGFVIDKFPISRPNLTFSTLTVSNMSPEDSSIYLCSVTGGLETQYFGPGTRLLVL.

The chain recombines TRBV6-6 with TRBJ1-6, with 7 bases matching TRBD1. After removal of 6 bases from V and 0 bases from J, the junction contained 11 bases not matched to a gene. Germline CDR1 is MNHNY and CDR2 is SVGAGI (reference sequence). The CDR3 contains 18 residues. The CDR3 sequence: CASSRISQGSSYNSPLHF. For the CDR3, the DNA is TGTGCCAGCAGCCGAATATCACAGGGGAGCTCCTATAATTCACCCCTCCACTTT.

The chain is built from TRBV3-1 (or the pseudogene TRBV3-2) and TRBJ2-1; the D gene could be TRBD1 or TRBD2 (5 bases each). The V gene's germline CDR1 is LGHDT and CDR2 YNNKEL (reference sequence). V shed 4 bases and J shed 5 bases, with 9 bases lying between them. The CDR3 spans 13 residues. As DNA, the CDR3 is TGTGCCAGCAGCCGGGACGGTGACAATGAGCAGTTCTTC. It codes for CASSRDGDNEQFF.

The chain recombines TRBV7-3 with TRBJ2-1, with 9 bases that match TRBD2. This CDR3 has 19 amino acids. The germline V gene encodes CDR1 SGHTA and CDR2 FQGTGA. The junction had 16 bases not matched to a gene; V was cut back by 2 bases and J by 5 bases. The CDR3 nucleotides read TGTGCCAGCAGCTTACGGGGCCCGGGCGGGAGGGCCAGAGACAATGAGCAGTTCTTC. Translating it yields CASSLRGPGGRARDNEQFF.

This chain connects TRBV2 to TRBJ2-3; D is possibly TRBD2 (5 bases). The V and J ends lost 7 bases and 0 bases respectively, with 11 bases between them. CDR1 and CDR2 from the germline V gene are SNHLY and FYNNEI. The CDR3 loop spans 14 amino acids. CDR3 in DNA: TGTGCCAGCAACGAGGGCGGCAGCACAGATACGCAGTATTTT. This translates into CASNEGGSTDTQYF.

This clone was detected only a few times. CDR3 in DNA: TGTGCCAGCAGCTTAGGACGACTGCTGAACACTGAAGCTTTCTTT. The encoded protein is CASSLGRLLNTEAFF. This chain links TRBV5-6 with TRBJ1-1; D is unclear. The germline V gene has CDR1 SGHDT and CDR2 YYEEEE. The CDR3 spans 15 residues. V dropped 2 bases and J dropped 0 bases, with 11 bases sitting between them.

This CDR3 is CASSLGSLPYF. The CDR3 DNA is TGTGCCAGCAGCTTAGGCTCTCTTCCGTATTTT. This chain joins TRBV11-2 and TRBJ2-3; no definite D call. V was trimmed by 1 base and J by 14 bases, leaving 10 bases between them. Germline values: CDR1 SGHAT, CDR2 FQNNGV. CDR3 length: 11 residues.

This clone has just one count. V gene TRBV6-6 combines with J gene TRBJ1-5; 7 bases fit TRBD1. The CDR3 runs to 15 residues. CDR1 is MNHNY and CDR2 is SVGAGI in the germline V gene (reference sequence). V was pared by 6 bases and J by 4 bases, with 9 bases of the junction left unmatched. CDR3 bases: TGTGCCAGCAGCCCCCCCGGACAGGAAAATCAGCCCCAGCATTTT. Amino acid sequence: CASSPPGQENQPQHF.

V is TRBV6-6 and J is TRBJ1-1; D gene ambiguous. The ends were cut back, 7 bases at V and 7 bases at J, with 10 bases in the middle. Per germline, CDR1 MNHNY and CDR2 SVGAGI (reference sequence). This CDR3 has 11 residues. The CDR3 is CASTHSGEAFF. CDR3 bases: TGTGCCAGCACCCACTCGGGTGAAGCTTTCTTT.

This chain uses TRBV5-4 with TRBJ2-3; D is possibly TRBD2 (5 bases). The CDR3 contains 14 residues. Trimming shortened V by 9 bases and J by 4 bases, and 18 bases separated the two germline ends. Germline-derived CDR1 and CDR2 are SGHNT and YYREEE (reference sequence). CDR3 loop: CATKLGSRADTQYF. The CDR3 DNA follows: TGTGCCACCAAACTAGGGTCCCGGGCAGATACGCAGTATTTT.